This T cell receptor beta chain was identified during a study of blood T cell repertoires in COVID-19. Original data processing: The assay estimated nucleated cells by amplifying reference gene primers. Assay: immunoSEQ multiplex PCR; the TCRdb copy retains only in-frame clones and omits some. The D gene and trimming were derived from the DNA, and the V and J assignments and clone size from that table. Altogether about 190,000 clones are present, around 85% being singletons, with the ten largest covering under 4%. Each participant's cohort was designated according to participant-reported clinical history. V lost 4 bases to trimming and J lost 9 bases; unmatched junction nucleotides: 20. The CDR3 consists of 20 residues. Per the germline V gene, CDR1 is LNHDA and CDR2 is SQIVND (reference sequence).

The V gene is TRBV19, the J gene TRBJ2-1, with 14 bases fitting TRBD2. This TCR was sampled from a woman aged 25 to 39 who had recovered from COVID-19. Sequenced sample: PBMCs or T cells enriched from blood (not recorded which). The CDR3 loop is CASSNRGRARLAGGQGEQFF. In nucleotides, the CDR3 is TGTGCCAGTAGTAACAGGGGCAGGGCAAGACTAGCGGGGGGGCAGGGTGAGCAGTTCTTC.